One and the same sample provided the 17 T cell receptor beta chains below, sequenced in a study of blood T cell repertoires in COVID-19. The method was immunoSEQ multiplex PCR; TCRdb's version includes in-frame clones alone and lacks a portion of them. Among 310,000 or so clones listed, about nine tenths were seen once. Sequencing used PBMCs or T cells enriched from blood (not recorded which). All receptors come from a woman between 35 and 50 years old who had recovered from COVID-19.

This clone turned up a few times. The V gene is TRBV10-3, the J gene TRBJ1-2; D is unresolved. Germline CDR1 and CDR2: ENHRY and SYGVKD. The V end lost 2 bases, the J end lost 2 bases, and 3 bases lay between the germline ends. The CDR3 spans 12 residues. This CDR3 reads CAISETNYGYTF. CDR3 DNA sequence: TGTGCCATCAGTGAGACAAACTATGGCTACACCTTC.

This clone was recorded once. The V call is TRBV12-3 or TRBV12-4, the J call TRBJ2-1; no reliable D call. Trimming removed 6 bases from V and 8 bases from J, with 5 bases in between. The length of the CDR3 is 10 residues. CDR3 sequence: CASRGDEQFF. The CDR3 DNA is TGTGCCAGCAGGGGCGATGAGCAGTTCTTC.

This chain joins TRBV9 and TRBJ2-5, with 12 positions matching TRBD1. Germline CDR1 and CDR2: SGDLS and YYNGEE. The CDR3 extends over 15 amino acids. The J segment lost 5 bases and the V segment lost 0 bases, leaving 2 bases of the junction unmatched. CDR3 protein: CASSVGDRGQETQYF. Written as DNA, the CDR3 is TGTGCCAGCAGCGTAGGGGACAGGGGGCAGGAGACCCAGTACTTC.

The gene calls are TRBV28 and TRBJ2-1; D may be TRBD2 (6 bases). This CDR3 comprises 14 residues. Trimming removed 7 bases at V and 2 bases at J, with 12 bases between. CDR1 MDHEN and CDR2 SYDVKM come from the germline V gene. In DNA form, the CDR3 reads TGTGCCAGCACTCCAGGAGGGGCCTACAATGAGCAGTTCTTC. This translates into CASTPGGAYNEQFF. The variable domain in full, with the rest retrieved from reference TRBV28 and TRBJ2-1, is DVKVTQSSRYLVKRTGEKVFLECVQDMDHENMFWYRQDPGLGLRLIYFSYDVKMKEKGDIPEGYSVSREKKERFSLILESASTNQTSMYLCASTPGGAYNEQFFGPGTRLTVL.

This rearrangement joins TRBV18 to TRBJ2-5; 10 nucleotides match TRBD2. Trimming took 5 bases from V and 2 from J; bases not matched to a gene: 8. Germline V gene lookup returns CDR1 KGHSH and CDR2 LQKENI. This CDR3 comprises 16 residues. The CDR3 DNA reads TGTGCCAGCTCATCAAGCGGGGGGGCGTATCAAGAGACCCAGTACTTC. Its protein is CASSSSGGAYQETQYF.

V usage is TRBV29-1 and J usage is TRBJ1-2; D is possibly TRBD1 (6 bases). The CDR3 extends over 13 amino acids. Germline V gene data show CDR1 as SQVTM and CDR2 as ANQGSEA. V was trimmed by 0 bases and J by 8 bases, leaving 13 bases between them. CDR3 sequence (DNA): TGCAGCGTTGAAGAGGTGCAGGGGACGGGCTACACCTTC. Translated: CSVEEVQGTGYTF.

The gene calls are TRBV5-1 and TRBJ2-5; D is perhaps TRBD1 (5 bases). V dropped 4 bases and J dropped 4 bases, with 8 bases sitting between them. CDR1 SGHRS and CDR2 YFSETQ come from the germline V gene. The CDR3 loop spans 12 amino acids. The CDR3 DNA reads as TGCGCCAGCAGCCCGCAGGGAGAGACCCAGTACTTC. Amino acids: CASSPQGETQYF.

The chain links TRBV5-1 to TRBJ1-4, with TRBD1 matching 9 bases. The ends lost 4 bases at V and 7 bases at J; junction bases unmatched: 8. The length of the CDR3 is 15 residues. Germline V gene lookup returns CDR1 SGHRS and CDR2 YFSETQ. The CDR3 DNA reads as TGCGCCAGCAGCCCTCCCACAGGGGGCAGTGAAAAACTGTTTTTT. Protein: CASSPPTGGSEKLFF.

This rearrangement joins TRBV10-3 to TRBJ1-2; 7 nucleotides agree with TRBD1. J lost 7 bases, V lost 0 bases, and 5 bases had no gene match. The CDR3 totals 14 residues. Germline V gene lookup returns CDR1 ENHRY and CDR2 SYGVKD. The CDR3: CAISESETGLGYTF. CDR3 nucleotide sequence: TGTGCCATCAGTGAGTCGGAGACAGGGCTTGGCTACACCTTC.

This clone was detected once. The rearrangement joins TRBV28 to TRBJ2-7; D is undetermined. The ends were cut back, 5 bases at V and 4 bases at J, with 18 bases in the middle. Germline assignment: CDR1 MDHEN and CDR2 SYDVKM. The CDR3 covers 15 residues. The CDR3 sequence: CASSRGSFGAYEQYF. The CDR3 DNA follows: TGTGCCAGCAGTCGCGGTTCCTTTGGAGCGTACGAGCAGTACTTC.

The genes are TRBV18 and TRBJ2-1, with 9 nucleotides matching TRBD1. The junction had 12 bases not matched to a gene; V was cut back by 4 bases and J by 8 bases. CDR1 and CDR2 from the germline V gene are KGHSH and LQKENI. The CDR3 sequence is 16 residues long. The chain's CDR3 is CASSLNLGTGTDEQFF. CDR3 in DNA: TGTGCCAGCTCACTAAATTTAGGGACAGGGACCGATGAGCAGTTCTTC.

V gene TRBV7-3 combines with J gene TRBJ1-2, with 10 positions matching TRBD1. The germline V gene encodes CDR1 SGHTA and CDR2 FQGTGA. V lost 5 bases and J lost 8; bases outside the gene matches: 14. This CDR3 has 16 amino acids. CDR3 nucleotides: TGTGCCAGCAGCCCAAATACCGGGACAGGGGTTGGAGGCTACACCTTC. It yields the protein CASSPNTGTGVGGYTF.

This clone was seen only once. The sample contains more than one DNA sequence encoding this CDR3. The chain employs TRBV18 and TRBJ2-5, with 9 nucleotides matching TRBD2. The CDR3 runs 15 residues. V shed 3 bases and J 2 bases; nucleotides not matched to a gene: 4. In germline, CDR1 is KGHSH, CDR2 LQKENI. As DNA, the CDR3 is TGTGCCAGCTCACCTAGCGGGGGATTACAAGAGACCCAGTACTTC. Translating gives CASSPSGGLQETQYF.

The chain couples TRBV2 to TRBJ2-7; TRBD2 aligns across 11 bases. The CDR3 runs to 16 residues. Losses at the gene ends were 5 bases for V and 0 bases for J; bases not matched to a gene: 6. CDR1 and CDR2 (germline): SNHLY, FYNNEI. The CDR3 region has the DNA TGTGCCAGCAGTCGAACACTAGCGGGGGACTCCTACGAGCAGTACTTC. Its translation is CASSRTLAGDSYEQYF.

This clone came up a few times. The CDR3 region has the DNA TGTGCCAGCACCTCTTCGGGGGGAAACACCATATATTTT. Protein product: CASTSSGGNTIYF. The rearrangement uses TRBV11-2 and TRBJ1-3; D is unclear. From germline, CDR1 is SGHAT and CDR2 FQNNGV. The CDR3 totals 13 residues. The V and J ends lost 7 bases and 4 bases respectively, with 11 bases between them.

The chain has TRBV28 and TRBJ1-2, with D hard to call. The V gene lost 5 bases and the J gene lost 7 bases, with 14 bases spanning the gap. The length of the CDR3 is 13 residues. Germline V CDR1 and CDR2: MDHEN, SYDVKM. The CDR3 spells CASSPNSLGGYTF. Here the CDR3 DNA reads TGTGCCAGCAGTCCAAACAGTTTAGGTGGCTACACCTTC.

This clone has only one observation. The chain couples TRBV29-1 to TRBJ1-1; D is undetermined. The CDR3 has 14 residues. Trimming removed 6 bases from V and 1 base from J, with 15 bases in between. Germline CDR1 SQVTM, CDR2 ANQGSEA. CDR3: CSVVNEGSNTEAFF. The CDR3 DNA reads TGCAGCGTAGTTAATGAGGGTTCGAACACTGAAGCTTTCTTT.